This T cell receptor (beta chain) was captured by sequencing in a study of OX40 agonist ivuxolimab in advanced cancers. Study overall: The patients received agonistic anti-OX40 (CD134) antibody ivuxolimab. Six ivuxolimab dose levels, 0.01 to 10 mg/kg, were given intravenously every 2 weeks. Of mixed ages from about 23 to 90 and averaging about 56 years, the group was 65% to 85% male.

This clone appeared a few times. Its antigen is unknown. General study points: On average, CD8+ T cells had more expanded clones than CD4+.

Germline lookup yields CDR1 SGHRS and CDR2 YFSETQ. The CDR3 is made up of 14 amino acids. Trimming shortened V by 3 bases and J by 0 bases, and 10 bases separated the two germline ends. Assay: immunoSEQ multiplex PCR; the TCRdb copy retains only in-frame clones and omits some. The sample carries 50,000 or so clones, 85% recorded once. This TCR was sampled from an adult with an advanced solid tumor such as melanoma, head and neck, liver or kidney cancer. Sequences were derived from CD4+ or CD8+ T cells sorted from blood, sampled in a trial of the OX40 agonist ivuxolimab. The J gene is TRBJ2-7, the V gene TRBV5-1; D could derive from TRBD1 or TRBD2 (5 bases each). For the CDR3, the DNA is TGCGCCAGCAGCTGGGGACCAAGCTCCTACGAGCAGTACTTC. Translating it yields CASSWGPSSYEQYF.